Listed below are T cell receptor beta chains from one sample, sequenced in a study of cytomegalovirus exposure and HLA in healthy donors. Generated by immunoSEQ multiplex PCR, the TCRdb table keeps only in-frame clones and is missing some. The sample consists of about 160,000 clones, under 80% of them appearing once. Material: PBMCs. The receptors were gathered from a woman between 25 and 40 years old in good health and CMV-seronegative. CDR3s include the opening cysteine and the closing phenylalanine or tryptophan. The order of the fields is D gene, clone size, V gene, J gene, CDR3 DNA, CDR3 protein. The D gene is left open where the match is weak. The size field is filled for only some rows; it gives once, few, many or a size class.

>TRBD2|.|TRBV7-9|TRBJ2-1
TGTGCCAGCAGCTTGGGGGGGGGTTTGAATGAGCAGTTCTTC
CASSLGGGLNEQFF
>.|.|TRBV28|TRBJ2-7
TGTGCCAGCAGTGGGGACATTGATCTCTACGAGCAGTACTTC
CASSGDIDLYEQYF
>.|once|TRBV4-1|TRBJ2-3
TGCGCCAGCAGCCAAGAAAGAGGGGTGGGGGCTACAGATACGCAGTATTTT
CASSQERGVGATDTQYF
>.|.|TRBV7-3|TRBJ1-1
TGTGCCAGCAGCTCGACAGTGAACACTGAAGCTTTCTTT
CASSSTVNTEAFF
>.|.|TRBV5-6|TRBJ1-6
TGTGCCAGCACCCGGAGACAGACTAATTCACCCCTCCACTTT
CASTRRQTNSPLHF
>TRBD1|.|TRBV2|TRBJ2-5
TGTGCCAGCAGTGAAGCGCGCACAGGGGGAAAGGAGACCCAGTACTTC
CASSEARTGGKETQYF
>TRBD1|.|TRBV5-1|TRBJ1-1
TGCGCCAGCAGCTTCGCTGACAGGGGGTTTGAAGCTTTCTTT
CASSFADRGFEAFF
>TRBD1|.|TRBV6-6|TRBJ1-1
TGTGCCAGCAGTTGGGACAGTCCGAACACTGAAGCTTTCTTT
CASSWDSPNTEAFF
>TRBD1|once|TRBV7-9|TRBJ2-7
TGTGCCAGCAGCTTGAGGACAGGGGGCGCGAACGAGCAGTACTTC
CASSLRTGGANEQYF
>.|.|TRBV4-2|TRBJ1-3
TGTGCCAGCAGCCAAGCAACCCAGGGAGGAAACACCATATATTTT
CASSQATQGGNTIYF
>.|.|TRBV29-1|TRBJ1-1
TGCAGCGTTGATTCGCAGGGCGAAGCTTTCTTT
CSVDSQGEAFF
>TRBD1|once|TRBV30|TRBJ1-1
TGTGCCTGGAGTCTGGGACAGGGGATTGAAGCTTTCTTT
CAWSLGQGIEAFF
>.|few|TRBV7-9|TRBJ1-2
TGTGCCAGCAGCTCCGGGAAGGGATGGTCGCGTGGCTACACCTTC
CASSSGKGWSRGYTF
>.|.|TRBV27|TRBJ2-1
TGTGCCAGCAGTTTGGGCACAAGCTCCTACAATGAGCAGTTCTTC
CASSLGTSSYNEQFF
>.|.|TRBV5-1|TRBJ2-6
TGCGCCAGCAGCTTGGAAGCGCGAACTGGGGCCAACGTCCTGACTTTC
CASSLEARTGANVLTF
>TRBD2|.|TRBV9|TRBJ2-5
TGTGCCAGCAGCGTAGGGCCTAGCGGGGGGTTCCAAGAGACCCAGTACTTC
CASSVGPSGGFQETQYF
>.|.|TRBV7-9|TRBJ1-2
TGTGCCAGCAGCATAGGGGCGGGGGCCTCCTATGGCTACACCTTC
CASSIGAGASYGYTF
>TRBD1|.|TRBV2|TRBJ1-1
TGTGCCAGCAGGGGCAGGGGGCAAGGAGATGAAGCTTTCTTT
CASRGRGQGDEAFF
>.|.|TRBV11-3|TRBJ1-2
TGTGCCAGCAGCTTAGTGCGGACAGATAACTATGGCTACACCTTC
CASSLVRTDNYGYTF
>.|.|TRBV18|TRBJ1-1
TGTGCCAGCTCGGAGTATGCTGAAGCTTTCTTT
CASSEYAEAFF
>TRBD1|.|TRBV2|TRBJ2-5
TGTGCCGGCCAGGGACAGGGGCAAGAGACCCAGTACTTC
CAGQGQGQETQYF
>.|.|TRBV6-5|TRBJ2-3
TGTGCCAGCAGTTACCCGGGGGCAGATACGCAGTATTTT
CASSYPGADTQYF
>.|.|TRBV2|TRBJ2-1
TGTGCCAGCACGGGGAGCCCCACGGATGAGCAGTTCTTC
CASTGSPTDEQFF
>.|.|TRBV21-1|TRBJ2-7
TGTGCCAGCAGCAGAGGGACAGGTTCCTACGAGCAGTACTTC
CASSRGTGSYEQYF
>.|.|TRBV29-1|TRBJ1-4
TGCAGCGTTTCCAGGGATAATGAAAAACTGTTTTTT
CSVSRDNEKLFF
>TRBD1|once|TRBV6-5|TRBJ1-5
TGTGCCAGCAGACCAGGGGGCCTTGGCAATCAGCCCCAGCATTTT
CASRPGGLGNQPQHF
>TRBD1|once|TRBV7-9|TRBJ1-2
TGTGCCAGCAGACCAACAGGGGCAGCGCGTAGCTATGGCTACACCTTC
CASRPTGAARSYGYTF
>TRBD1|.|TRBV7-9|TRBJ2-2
TGTGCCAGCAGCCCCCGGAGACAGGGTGAAAGCGGGGAGCTGTTTTTT
CASSPRRQGESGELFF
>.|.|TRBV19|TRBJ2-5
TGTGCCAGTAATAGAAATCTCCAAGAGACCCAGTACTTC
CASNRNLQETQYF
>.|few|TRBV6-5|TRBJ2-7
TGTGCCAGCAGTTACCGACAGAGCACGATCTACGAGCAGTACTTC
CASSYRQSTIYEQYF
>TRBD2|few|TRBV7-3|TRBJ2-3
TGTGCCAGCAGCGAGACTAGCGGGGTGGGAGATACGCAGTATTTT
CASSETSGVGDTQYF
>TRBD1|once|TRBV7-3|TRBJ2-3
TGTGCCAGCAGCTTAACTGGGACAGTTTCCACAGATACGCAGTATTTT
CASSLTGTVSTDTQYF
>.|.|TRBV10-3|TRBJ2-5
TGTGCCATCAGTGGGGAGGGGACAACCCTAGAGACCCAGTACTTC
CAISGEGTTLETQYF
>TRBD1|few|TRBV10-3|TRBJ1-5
TGTGCCATCCGTCCGACAGGGAACAATCAGCCCCAGCATTTT
CAIRPTGNNQPQHF
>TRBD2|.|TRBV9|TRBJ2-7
TGTGCCAGCAGCGTAGAATCGACTAGCGGATTTTACGAGCAGTACTTC
CASSVESTSGFYEQYF
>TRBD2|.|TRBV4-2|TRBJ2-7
TGTGCCAGCAGCCAAGTGGCTCTAGCGGGGGACCCCTCCGAGCAGTACTTC
CASSQVALAGDPSEQYF
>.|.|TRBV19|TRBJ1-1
TGTGCCAGTAGTCTCTGGGCCTCTAACACTGAAGCTTTCTTT
CASSLWASNTEAFF
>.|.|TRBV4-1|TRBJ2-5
TGCGCCAGCAGCCTCTCCTCCGGAGTCATCCAAGAGACCCAGTACTTC
CASSLSSGVIQETQYF
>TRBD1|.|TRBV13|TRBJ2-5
TGTGCCAGCAGCCTTCGACAGGGACGAGGGGAGACCCAGTACTTC
CASSLRQGRGETQYF
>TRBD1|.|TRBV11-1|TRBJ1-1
TGTGCCAGCAGCTTCGGCCAGGGGGTCGCTAACACTGAAGCTTTCTTT
CASSFGQGVANTEAFF
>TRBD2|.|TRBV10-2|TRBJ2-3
TGCGCCAGCACGAAGCGGGGGGGCACAGATACGCAGTATTTT
CASTKRGGTDTQYF
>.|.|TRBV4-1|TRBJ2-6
TGCGCCAGCAGCCAAGAACGGGACAGAGGGGGGACTTCTGGGGCCAACGTCCTGACTTTC
CASSQERDRGGTSGANVLTF
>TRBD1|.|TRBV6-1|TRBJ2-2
TGTGCCAGCAGGAGACCGGGGACAGGGACCGGGGAGCTGTTTTTT
CASRRPGTGTGELFF
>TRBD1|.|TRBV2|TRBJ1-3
TGTGCCAGCAGTGAACAGGGGGCGACTGGAAACACCATATATTTT
CASSEQGATGNTIYF
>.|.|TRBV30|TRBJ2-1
TGTGCCGGCTCATTAGGGGATGAGCAGTTCTTC
CAGSLGDEQFF
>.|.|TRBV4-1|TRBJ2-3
TGCGCCAGCAGCCAACAGGGGCCTCCCTCAGATACGCAGTATTTT
CASSQQGPPSDTQYF
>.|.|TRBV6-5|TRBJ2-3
TGTGCCAGCAGGGAGGGGTGGACAGATACGCAGTATTTT
CASREGWTDTQYF
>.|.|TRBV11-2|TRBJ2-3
TGTGCCAGCAGCTTAGTCCGGGCGGGCCCCAAGCGGTATTTT
CASSLVRAGPKRYF
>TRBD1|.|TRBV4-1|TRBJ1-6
TGCGCCAGCAGCCAAGATAGGGGGCCTTTCTCGGATTCACCCCTCCACTTT
CASSQDRGPFSDSPLHF
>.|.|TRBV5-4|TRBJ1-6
TGTGCCAGCAGGGGGGGGACGGCTAACTCACCCCTCCACTTT
CASRGGTANSPLHF
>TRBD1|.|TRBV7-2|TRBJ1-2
TGTGCCAGCAGCCCAGGACAGGGATGGTGGTATGGCTACACCTTC
CASSPGQGWWYGYTF
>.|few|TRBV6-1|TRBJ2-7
TGTGCCAGCAGTTCCGCTAGCTTGGACTTCGAGCAGTACTTC
CASSSASLDFEQYF
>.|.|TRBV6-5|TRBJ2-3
TGTGCCAGCAGTTACCCCGCGTCGCGCACAGATACGCAGTATTTT
CASSYPASRTDTQYF
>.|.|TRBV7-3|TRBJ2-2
TGTGCCAGCAGCCTAGGGAGCACCGGGGAGCTGTTTTTT
CASSLGSTGELFF
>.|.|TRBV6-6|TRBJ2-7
TGTGCCAGCCGGGTGAGCGCCGGCTCCTACGAGCAGTACTTC
CASRVSAGSYEQYF
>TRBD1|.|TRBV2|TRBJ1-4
TGTGCCAGCAGTGAATTTGGGACAGAGAATGAAAAACTGTTTTTT
CASSEFGTENEKLFF
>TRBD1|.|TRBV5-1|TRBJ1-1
TGCGCCAGCAGCTTGGCCGACAGGGACACTGAAGCTTTCTTT
CASSLADRDTEAFF